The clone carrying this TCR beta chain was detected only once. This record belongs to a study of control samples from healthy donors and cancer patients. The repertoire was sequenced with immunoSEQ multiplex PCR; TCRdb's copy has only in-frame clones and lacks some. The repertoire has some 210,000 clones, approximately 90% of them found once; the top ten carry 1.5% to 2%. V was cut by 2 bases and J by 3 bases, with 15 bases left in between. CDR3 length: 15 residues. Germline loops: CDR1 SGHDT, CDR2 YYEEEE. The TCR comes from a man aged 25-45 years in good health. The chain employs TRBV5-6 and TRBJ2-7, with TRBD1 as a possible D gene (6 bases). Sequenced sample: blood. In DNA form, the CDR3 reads TGTGCCAGCAGCTTTAGGACAGAAAGAAACTACGAGCAGTACTTC. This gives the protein CASSFRTERNYEQYF.